A single sample is the source of the 14 T cell receptor beta chains below, sequenced in a study of OX40 agonist ivuxolimab in advanced cancers. The repertoire was sequenced with immunoSEQ multiplex PCR; TCRdb's copy has only in-frame clones and lacks some. This table has approximately 35,000 clones, 84% appearing once. This material consisted of CD4+ or CD8+ T cells sorted from blood, taken in a trial of the OX40 agonist ivuxolimab. These receptors were collected from an adult with an advanced solid tumor such as melanoma, head and neck, liver or kidney cancer.

The CDR3, as DNA: TGTGCCAGTAGCCCCAGGGACAGATTCTATGGCTACACCTTC. Its translation is CASSPRDRFYGYTF. The rearrangement uses TRBV19 and TRBJ1-2; TRBD1 matches 7 bases. This CDR3 is 14 amino acids long. Germline lookup yields CDR1 LNHDA and CDR2 SQIVND (reference sequence). V shed 6 bases and J 4 bases; nucleotides not matched to a gene: 8.

The rearrangement uses TRBV5-7 and TRBJ1-2; 9 bases are shared with TRBD1. TRBV5-7 is labeled an ORF, and its function is uncertain. V trimming: 3 bases; J trimming: 4 bases; junction bases outside the gene matches: 4. The CDR3 consists of 14 residues. CDR3 coding DNA: TGTGCCAGCAGCTCGGACAGGGGAACCTATGGCTACACCTTC. It encodes CASSSDRGTYGYTF.

The genes are TRBV28 and TRBJ1-2; tentative D call: TRBD1 (5 bases). Germline V gives CDR1 MDHEN, CDR2 SYDVKM. CDR3 size: 14 residues. Trimming removed 3 bases from V and 3 bases from J, with 11 bases in between. CDR3 residues: CASSFQGVDYGYTF. In nucleotides, the CDR3 is TGTGCCAGCAGTTTCCAGGGAGTAGACTATGGCTACACCTTC.

The rearrangement joins TRBV4-2 to TRBJ1-3; D gene unclear. The V gene lost 1 base and the J gene lost 8 bases, with 9 bases spanning the gap. Germline V lookup: CDR1 LGHNA, CDR2 YNFKEQ. The CDR3 loop spans 13 amino acids. CDR3 coding DNA: TGTGCCAGCAGCCAAGGGCAGTTGGACACCATATATTTT. Encoded protein: CASSQGQLDTIYF.

The V and J genes are TRBV2 and TRBJ1-1; D is unclear. The V end was cut by 4 bases, the J end by 1 base, with 7 bases between. CDR3 length equals 13 residues. Germline lookup yields CDR1 SNHLY and CDR2 FYNNEI. The CDR3 DNA reads as TGTGCCAGCAGTGCTTTAGAGAACACTGAAGCTTTCTTT. Its protein is CASSALENTEAFF.

This chain connects TRBV27 to TRBJ1-1; weak D call: TRBD1 (6 bases). This CDR3 is built from 14 residues. V was pared by 3 bases and J by 1 base, with 9 bases between. Germline CDR1 and CDR2: MNHEY and SMNVEV (reference sequence). CDR3 DNA: TGTGCCAGCAGTTTCGGGGGGGCGAACACTGAAGCTTTCTTT. This gives the protein CASSFGGANTEAFF.

In DNA, the CDR3 is TGTGCCAGCAGTGAATCTGCGGTATTCTCTGGAAACACCATATATTTT. Its protein is CASSESAVFSGNTIYF. The V gene is TRBV6-1, the J gene TRBJ1-3; no reliable D call. With 2 bases removed from V and 0 bases from J, the gap between germline ends came to 11 bases. Germline V gene lookup returns CDR1 MNHNS and CDR2 SASEGT. CDR3 length equals 16 residues.

The rearrangement joins TRBV6-5 to TRBJ1-5; D unresolved. The germline V and J ends were trimmed by 0 bases and 3 bases, with 6 bases remaining between them. CDR1 and CDR2 (germline): MNHEY, SVGAGI. This CDR3 is 14 amino acids long. CDR3 DNA sequence: TGTGCCAGCAGTTACTCGCAGTTCAATCAGCCCCAGCATTTT. It encodes CASSYSQFNQPQHF.

The chain links TRBV5-6 to TRBJ2-7; D might be TRBD1 or TRBD2, each matching 5 bases. The germline gives CDR1 SGHDT, CDR2 YYEEEE. The V end lost 4 bases, the J end lost 5 bases, and 16 bases lay between the germline ends. CDR3 size: 14 residues. The CDR3 spells CASSPGARADEQYF. In DNA, the CDR3 is TGTGCCAGCAGCCCCGGGGCAAGGGCCGACGAGCAGTACTTC. Supplemented by reference TRBV5-6 and TRBJ2-7, the full variable domain reads DAGVTQSPTHLIKTRGQQVTLRCSPKSGHDTVSWYQQALGQGPQFIFQYYEEEERQRGNFPDRFSGHQFPNYSSELNVNALLLGDSALYLCASSPGARADEQYFGPGTRLTVT.

The rearrangement uses TRBV6-6 and TRBJ2-5, with D possibly being TRBD1 (5 bases). The CDR3 has 13 residues. Germline CDR1 and CDR2: MNHNY and SVGAGI (reference sequence). The V gene lost 7 bases and the J gene lost 1 base, with 10 bases spanning the gap. For the CDR3, the DNA is TGTGCCAGCATCGACAGCCTCCAAGAGACCCAGTACTTC. Protein sequence: CASIDSLQETQYF.

The rearrangement links TRBV27 to TRBJ2-7; D is unresolved. V lost 5 bases, J lost 5 bases, and 19 bases lay in between. The CDR3 covers 15 residues. CDR1 and CDR2 (germline): MNHEY, SMNVEV (reference sequence). The DNA for the CDR3 is TGTGCCAGCAGTGCCGATGTCAGAAATCTCCACGAGCAGTACTTC. It encodes CASSADVRNLHEQYF.

The rearrangement joins TRBV10-3 to TRBJ2-3, with D unclear. The CDR3 totals 14 residues. V was pared by 4 bases and J by 1 base, with 9 bases between. The germline CDR1 and CDR2 sequences are ENHRY and SYGVKD. The CDR3 DNA is TGTGCCATCAGTGGGCCAGAGGGCACAGATACGCAGTATTTT. Residues: CAISGPEGTDTQYF.

The V gene is TRBV23-1, the J gene TRBJ2-1; tentatively, D is TRBD1 (6 bases). TRBV23-1 is designated an ORF whose function remains uncertain. This CDR3 has 21 amino acids. Trimming took 4 bases from V and 0 from J, leaving 28 bases between them. For the CDR3, the DNA is TGCGCCAGCAGTCCTCCTGGGGAACAGGGTCACTTTTTTCTCTCCTACAATGAGCAGTTCTTC. Its protein product is CASSPPGEQGHFFLSYNEQFF.

The J gene is TRBJ2-1, the V gene TRBV2, with D uncertain. This CDR3 contains 12 residues. In germline, CDR1 is SNHLY, CDR2 FYNNEI. The V gene lost 6 bases and the J gene lost 4 bases, with 7 bases spanning the gap. CDR3 nucleotides: TGTGCCAGCAGCCCTCCGTACAATGAGCAGTTCTTC. Its protein product is CASSPPYNEQFF.